This T cell receptor (beta chain) appears in the sequencing data of a study of beta chain features in type 1 diabetes. Broader study findings: For patients and controls alike, PCR might favor shorter templates to the same degree. The study found moderately but significantly shorter TCRB CDR3s in all four CD4+ subsets of Type 1 diabetes patients. Lower insertion and higher deletion counts appeared at VDJ junctions in type 1 diabetes patients.

A single heparinised draw of roughly 110 mL on average was taken per donor. This clone appeared a few times. Its matching antigen is unknown. V was clipped by 0 bases and J by 8 bases, with 10 bases between them. CDR1 MNHNY and CDR2 SVGAGI come from the germline V gene (reference sequence). This CDR3 is 13 amino acids long. Sequenced material consisted of expressed TCRB transcripts (all of the isolated RNA was reverse transcribed). The method was immunoSEQ multiplex PCR; TCRdb's version includes in-frame clones alone and lacks a portion of them. The sample includes about 150,000 clones, approximately 8.4% of them seen just once.

Source material: central memory CD4+ T cells from blood. This sequence originates from a young woman in good health. The J gene is TRBJ1-2, the V gene TRBV6-6; possibly TRBD1 for D (5 bases). The CDR3 is CASSYSGRGGYTF. CDR3 sequence (DNA): TGTGCCAGCAGTTACTCGGGGCGTGGGGGCTACACCTTC.